This T cell receptor (beta chain) was found in a study of blood T cell repertoires in COVID-19. TCRdb keeps only in-frame clones here, not all; method: immunoSEQ multiplex PCR. The table lists roughly 80,000 clones, 86% of them singletons. Looked up from germline, CDR1 is MGHRA and CDR2 is YSYEKL. Unmatched junction bases numbered 8, after V lost 4 bases and J lost 0 bases. This CDR3 contains 17 residues. Sequences were obtained from peripheral blood. The chain links TRBV4-1 to TRBJ2-3; 9 bases fit TRBD1. The TCR was taken from a woman between 55 and 75 years old with acute or convalescent COVID-19. CDR3 in DNA: TGCGCCAGCAGCCCCACGCCCGGGACAGGGAGCACAGATACGCAGTATTTT. Translation: CASSPTPGTGSTDTQYF.